Listed below are T cell receptor beta chains from one sample, sequenced in a study of blood T cell repertoires in COVID-19. The method was immunoSEQ multiplex PCR; TCRdb's version includes in-frame clones alone and lacks a portion of them. The sample shows around 280,000 clones, roughly 91% of them seen only once. Sequencing was carried out using peripheral blood. These receptor sequences come from a woman in her twenties or thirties with COVID-19, enrolled during active disease. The CDR3 runs from the conserved cysteine through the conserved F or W. A D gene is named only where the DNA matches it firmly. Part of the rows lack a size; the others show once, few, many or a class for expanded clones.

TRBD2	TRBV27	-	TRBJ2-1	CASSRLAGGNNEQFF	TGTGCCAGCAGTCGGCTAGCGGGGGGGAACAATGAGCAGTTCTTC
TRBD1	TRBV19	-	TRBJ2-1	CASNRGSSYNEQFF	TGTGCCAGCAACAGGGGAAGCTCCTACAATGAGCAGTTCTTC
TRBD1	TRBV11-2	-	TRBJ1-1	CASSLQGANEAFF	TGTGCCAGCAGCTTACAGGGGGCCAATGAAGCTTTCTTT
TRBD2	TRBV4-1	-	TRBJ2-3	CASSQDRLAGGPDTQYF	TGCGCCAGCAGCCAAGACCGCCTAGCGGGGGGCCCAGATACGCAGTATTTT
-	TRBV12-2	-	TRBJ1-5	CASRLNNPPFGQGGNQPQHF	TGTGCAAGTCGCTTAAATAACCCGCCCTTCGGACAGGGTGGCAATCAGCCCCAGCATTTT
TRBD2	TRBV14	-	TRBJ2-1	CASSPSRRGGSSYNEQFF	TGTGCCAGCAGCCCCTCTCGGCGGGGGGGGTCCTCCTACAATGAGCAGTTCTTC
-	TRBV11-2	-	TRBJ1-5	CASSLGPNQPQHF	TGTGCCAGCAGCTTGGGCCCCAATCAGCCCCAGCATTTT
TRBD2	TRBV7-2	-	TRBJ2-7	CASSSRAGGAYEQYF	TGTGCCAGCAGCTCCCGAGCGGGGGGGGCCTACGAGCAGTACTTC
-	TRBV5-8	-	TRBJ1-4	CASSFQAQEKLFF	TGTGCCAGCAGCTTCCAGGCCCAAGAAAAACTGTTTTTT
TRBD1	TRBV9	-	TRBJ1-1	CASSVAGGGFAFF	TGTGCCAGCAGCGTAGCAGGAGGGGGCTTTGCTTTCTTT
-	TRBV28	-	TRBJ1-1	CASSFIYTSTEAFF	TGTGCCAGCAGTTTTATCTATACCTCCACTGAAGCTTTCTTT
TRBD2	TRBV6-5	-	TRBJ2-5	CASRMTSGAQETQYF	TGTGCCAGCAGGATGACTAGCGGGGCACAGGAGACCCAGTACTTC
-	TRBV3-1/TRBV3-2	once	TRBJ1-1	CASSQDFEDEAFF	TGTGCCAGCAGCCAAGACTTCGAGGATGAAGCTTTCTTT
TRBD1	TRBV4-2	-	TRBJ2-7	CASSPMELTGGYEQYF	TGTGCCAGCAGCCCGATGGAGTTGACAGGGGGCTACGAGCAGTACTTC
-	TRBV5-4	-	TRBJ1-1	CASSVIRDRNTEAFF	TGTGCCAGCAGCGTTATCCGGGATCGGAACACTGAAGCTTTCTTT
-	TRBV12-5	-	TRBJ2-5	CASGLVRELPETQYF	TGTGCTAGTGGTTTGGTACGGGAGCTTCCAGAGACCCAGTACTTC
TRBD1	TRBV15	few	TRBJ2-6	CATSTRTGGSGANVLTF	TGTGCCACCAGCACCCGGACAGGGGGCTCTGGGGCCAACGTCCTGACTTTC
TRBD1	TRBV5-5	-	TRBJ2-1	CASSPGQGYNEQFF	TGTGCCAGCAGCCCGGGACAGGGCTACAATGAGCAGTTCTTC
-	TRBV7-9	-	TRBJ2-2	CASSYYNTGELFF	TGTGCCAGCAGCTACTATAACACCGGGGAGCTGTTTTTT
TRBD2	TRBV2	-	TRBJ2-3	CASSRSGGATDTQYF	TGTGCCAGCTCCCGTTCGGGGGGGGCCACAGATACGCAGTATTTT
TRBD2	TRBV4-1	once	TRBJ2-3	CASSQGPSGGQGTQYF	TGCGCCAGCAGCCAAGGTCCTAGCGGGGGGCAGGGGACGCAGTATTTT
TRBD2	TRBV4-2	-	TRBJ2-1	CASSQTSGGVGNEQFF	TGTGCCAGCAGCCAGACTAGCGGGGGGGTGGGCAATGAGCAGTTCTTC
-	TRBV7-9	many	TRBJ2-7	CASSFDSSYEQYF	TGTGCCAGCAGCTTTGACAGCTCCTACGAGCAGTACTTC
-	TRBV10-2	once	TRBJ2-7	CASTDRWGRYEQYF	TGCGCCAGCACTGACCGGTGGGGGCGGTACGAGCAGTACTTC
-	TRBV10-1	-	TRBJ2-2	CASSESTLGGNTGELFF	TGCGCCAGCAGTGAGTCGACTTTAGGCGGGAACACCGGGGAGCTGTTTTTT
TRBD2	TRBV5-1	few	TRBJ2-1	CASSLGTGGLYNEQFF	TGCGCCAGCAGCTTGGGTACGGGGGGTCTATACAATGAGCAGTTCTTC
TRBD2	TRBV11-1	-	TRBJ2-1	CASSFRLAGGSEQFF	TGTGCCAGCAGCTTTCGTCTAGCGGGAGGGAGTGAGCAGTTCTTC
-	TRBV4-1	-	TRBJ1-1	CASSQKSGFEAFF	TGCGCCAGCAGCCAAAAAAGCGGGTTTGAAGCTTTCTTT
TRBD1	TRBV10-2	-	TRBJ1-1	CASRDRVHTEAFF	TGCGCCAGCAGAGACAGGGTTCACACTGAAGCTTTCTTT
TRBD2	TRBV4-1	-	TRBJ2-1	CASSQVGSGGAYNEQFF	TGCGCCAGCAGCCAAGTGGGAAGCGGGGGGGCCTACAATGAGCAGTTCTTC
TRBD1	TRBV6-5	-	TRBJ2-7	CASSYSRVTGGYEQYF	TGTGCCAGCAGTTACTCCCGTGTCACAGGGGGCTACGAGCAGTACTTC
-	TRBV7-2	-	TRBJ2-7	CASSLAGPGGLEQYF	TGTGCCAGCAGCTTGGCGGGCCCCGGGGGATTGGAGCAGTACTTC
-	TRBV15	-	TRBJ1-6	CATSITGNSPLHF	TGTGCCACCAGCATCACGGGGAATTCACCCCTCCACTTT
-	TRBV6-2/TRBV6-3	-	TRBJ2-7	CASSYSGGGFSYEQYF	TGTGCCAGCAGTTACTCGGGAGGGGGGTTCTCCTACGAGCAGTACTTC
TRBD1	TRBV5-1	-	TRBJ1-6	CASSLGGQGDSPLHF	TGCGCCAGCAGCTTGGGGGGACAGGGAGATTCACCCCTCCACTTT
TRBD1	TRBV3-1/TRBV3-2	once	TRBJ1-4	CASSQGTGDNEKLFF	TGTGCCAGCAGCCAAGGGACAGGGGATAATGAAAAACTGTTTTTT
-	TRBV29-1	-	TRBJ1-1	CSVGDTWGEDTEAFF	TGCAGCGTGGGTGACACGTGGGGGGAGGACACTGAAGCTTTCTTT
-	TRBV19	few	TRBJ1-6	CASSIGKQGSGYENSPLHF	TGTGCCAGTAGTATAGGGAAACAGGGAAGTGGGTATGAGAATTCACCCCTCCACTTT